The rows below give T cell receptor delta chains drawn from one sample of a study of Vδ1+ human thymocytes. TCRdb reprocessed the multiplex PCR reads through CATT. The repertoire has just under 55,000 delta-chain clones, roughly 15% of them found once; the top ten carry under 0.55%. Sequenced sample: Vdelta1+ gamma-delta thymocytes from the thymus. The receptors derive from a boy under two years old who had congenital heart surgery. CDR3s include the opening cysteine and the closing phenylalanine or tryptophan. The order of the fields is D gene, V gene, clone size, J gene, CDR3 DNA, CDR3 protein. A D gene is named only where the DNA matches it firmly. Not all rows give a size; the values are once, few, many and, for expanded clones, a class.

TRDD3	TRDV2	medium-sized	TRDJ1	TGTGCCTGTGATTGGTACTGGGGGAGGAACACCGATAAACTCATCTTT	CACDWYWGRNTDKLIF
TRDD3	TRDV1	.	TRDJ1	TGTGCTCTTGGGGAACTAACGTTCCTAAATGTACTGGGGGAGAGGTGCACCGATAAACTCATCTTT	CALGELTFLNVLGERCTDKLIF
.	TRDV1	few	TRDJ1	TGTGCTCTTGGGGTCCCCCCAACTTCCCCTCTAAGGGTCACCGATAAACTCATCTTT	CALGVPPTSPLRVTDKLIF
.	TRDV1	few	TRDJ1	TGTGCTCTTGGGGACGCTCTGGCCTCCCTAATGGAATGGGAGTACACCGATAAACTCATCTTT	CALGDALASLMEWEYTDKLIF
TRDD3	TRDV1	few	TRDJ1	TGTGCTCTTGGGGACACCCCCTCCCTGAACTACTGGGGGATACCGTACACCGATAAACTCATCTTT	CALGDTPSLNYWGIPYTDKLIF
TRDD3	TRDV1	.	TRDJ1	TGTGCTCTTGGGGAGTGGGGATACGCACGGACCGATAAACTCATCTTT	CALGEWGYARTDKLIF
.	TRDV1	.	TRDJ1	TGTGCTCTTGGGGAATCCCTTCCTACGTACCCATCGGACTGGGGGATTCAACTCATCTTT	CALGESLPTYPSDWGIQLIF
.	TRDV1	.	TRDJ1	TGTGCTCTTGGTCCCCCTTTTTCACGTCCCCTTACCGATAAACTCATCTTT	CALGPPFSRPLTDKLIF
TRDD2	TRDV1	.	TRDJ1	TGTGCTCTTGGGGCCCCTTCCTTGTACACCGATAAACTCATCTTT	CALGAPSLYTDKLIF
.	TRDV2	few	TRDJ1	TGTGCCCGTGACACCGAGTGTGGAGCCGATAAACTCATCTTT	CARDTECGADKLIF
TRDD3	TRDV1	.	TRDJ1	TGTGCTCTTGGGGAAGTGGTTTTTGGGGGATCTATCAATCCCGATAAACTCATCTTT	CALGEVVFGGSINPDKLIF
.	TRDV2	.	TRDJ1	TGTGCCTGTGACCCCCCCATCCGGACCAATAAACTCATCTTT	CACDPPIRTNKLIF
TRDD3	TRDV1	.	TRDJ1	TGTGCTCTTGGGGCCGAGATTTCCTCCTACTGGGGGTTTTACACCGATAAACTCATCTTT	CALGAEISSYWGFYTDKLIF
TRDD3	TRDV1	.	TRDJ1	TGTGCTCTTGGGGAGTGGGGACCTAGATCCGGTTACTGGGGCACCGATAAACTCATCTTT	CALGEWGPRSGYWGTDKLIF
TRDD3	TRDV1	few	TRDJ1	TGTGCTCTTGGGGGGGCGGGGCACGACCCCCGTTTCGGTACTGGGGGATACGCCGATAAACTCATCTTT	CALGGAGHDPRFGTGGYADKLIF
TRDD3	TRDV1	few	TRDJ1	TGTGCTCTTGGGGAAGGGCCTTCCAAGATCACTGGGGGCTCCCGGCAACTCATCTTT	CALGEGPSKITGGSRQLIF
.	TRDV1	few	TRDJ1	TGTGCTCTTGGGGAACAGTTTCCTTTGTCGCTGGGGTCCCCGTACACCGATAAACTCATCTTT	CALGEQFPLSLGSPYTDKLIF
TRDD3	TRDV1	.	TRDJ1	TGTGCTCTTGGGGAATCTTCCTACTATGGGGGATACTACGCCGATAAACTCATCTTT	CALGESSYYGGYYADKLIF
.	TRDV1	.	TRDJ1	TGTGCTCTTGGGGAAAGTTCCTACATCGGTGGGGGGAAGAATAAACTCATCTTT	CALGESSYIGGGKNKLIF
TRDD3	TRDV1	.	TRDJ1	TGTGCTCTTGGGGAACTAGGCTACGACTGGGGGATACTGACGGTGTACACCGATAAACTCATCTTT	CALGELGYDWGILTVYTDKLIF
TRDD3	TRDV1	.	TRDJ1	TGTGCTCTTGGGGGGCCTTCCAAACTTTGTACTGGGGGATACGACACCGATAAACTCATCTTT	CALGGPSKLCTGGYDTDKLIF
.	TRDV1	few	TRDJ1	TGTGCTCTTGGGGATCCTTTCCCCCCGGGACTGTCGGGTAAACTCATCTTT	CALGDPFPPGLSGKLIF
TRDD3	TRDV2	medium-sized	TRDJ1	TGTGCCATGTATCACCGTATGGGGGAACCTCAAGCCCCGTACACCGATAAACTCATCTTT	CAMYHRMGEPQAPYTDKLIF
TRDD2	TRDV1	.	TRDJ1	TGTGCTCTTGGGGACCAACCTTCCTACGGGTCTTACACCGATAAACTCATCTTT	CALGDQPSYGSYTDKLIF
TRDD3	TRDV1	.	TRDJ1	TGTGCTCTTGGGGAGTCGGGGTTACTACTATCGTTCCGGGGATACGCTTACACCGATAAACTCATCTTT	CALGESGLLLSFRGYAYTDKLIF
TRDD3	TRDV1	.	TRDJ1	TGTGCTCTTGGGGAAATTGGGGGATTCAACACCGATAAACTCATCTTT	CALGEIGGFNTDKLIF
.	TRDV1	.	TRDJ1	TGTGCTCTTGGGGAGCTACGGGTCTACTGGGTCTGGTACACCGATAAACTCATCTTT	CALGELRVYWVWYTDKLIF
.	TRDV1	.	TRDJ1	TGTGCTCTTGGGGAACCCCCATCACTACTCGTCACCGATAAACTCATCTTT	CALGEPPSLLVTDKLIF
TRDD2	TRAV29/DV5	medium-sized	TRDJ1	TGTGCAGCAGGCCTTTCCTACACGAACGATAAACTCATCTTT	CAAGLSYTNDKLIF
.	TRDV1	.	TRDJ1	TGTGCTCTTGGGGAAATCCTCCCCGTTGCCACCGATAAACTCATCTTT	CALGEILPVATDKLIF
TRDD3	TRDV1	few	TRDJ1	TGTGCTCTTGGGGAAGCCGCCTCAATGGGGGATACGTACACCGATAAACTCATCTTT	CALGEAASMGDTYTDKLIF
TRDD3	TRDV1	few	TRDJ2	TGTGCTCTTGGGGTAAGATTGCAGAAACGGAATCTCCCTGGGGGATACGGGTCTTTGACAGCACAACTCTTCTTT	CALGVRLQKRNLPGGYGSLTAQLFF